This T cell receptor (beta chain) emerged from a study of a mutant IDH1 vaccine in newly diagnosed glioma. Looking at the study overall: Previous care, which was radiotherapy, temozolomide, or both, most often involved both.

Stated time point: baseline, week 1 (first vaccination visit). Regarding treatment: pre-vaccination baseline after standard-of-care therapy. Patients carried new grade 3 or 4 IDH1-mutant astrocytomas lacking nuclear ATRX. Libraries were prepared by immunoSEQ multiplex PCR; TCRdb keeps only in-frame clonotypes and omits some of them. This table has 15,000 or so clones, roughly nine tenths appearing once. The study, taken as a whole, reports: Vaccine-induced immune responses were detected in roughly 93% of patients.

Note on this clone: Its cognate antigen is unknown.

This TCR derives from a woman in her thirties or forties with glioma. Some clones in this sample may be carry-over from other donors' samples. Here the sequenced sample was PBMCs, taken from a glioma patient treated with radiotherapy, temozolomide or both.

The CDR3 region is CASSSDRDTEAFF. The CDR3 bases are TGCGCCAGCAGCTCGGACAGGGACACTGAAGCTTTCTTT. The chain recombines TRBV5-1 with TRBJ1-1; TRBD1 aligns across 8 bases. There are 13 residues in the CDR3. Germline V gene data show CDR1 as SGHRS and CDR2 as YFSETQ. V was pared by 3 bases and J by 3 bases, with 1 base of the junction left unmatched.